This TCR beta chain is drawn from a study of cytomegalovirus exposure and HLA in healthy donors. This CDR3 comprises 12 residues. CDR1 is LNHDA and CDR2 is SQIVND in the germline V gene (reference sequence). The V and J ends lost 5 bases and 4 bases respectively, with 6 bases between them. Concerning this clone: What it binds is not known.

60 Vbeta and 13 Jbeta primers were used in PCR. Some clones are missing from TCRdb's copy, which holds only in-frame ones; the method was immunoSEQ multiplex PCR. There are roughly 71,000 clones in the sample, with over 4% held by the top ten. Findings of the study overall: The study designated 150 to 200 TCR beta chains cytomegalovirus-associated. Researchers reported in a later analysis that a missense DCLRE1C variant was tied to TCR beta V- and J-gene trimming. Several of the most significant clusters appeared linked to common viral pathogens, based on a later analysis. Researchers left out some V segments, among them TRBV6-2 and TRBV6-3, as indistinguishable.

The source is a woman aged 40 to 50 in good health and CMV-seropositive. Sequences were obtained from PBMCs. This rearrangement joins TRBV19 to TRBJ2-1; no clear D gene. The CDR3 region is CASSLRYNEQFF. The CDR3 DNA reads TGTGCCAGTAGTCTCAGGTACAATGAGCAGTTCTTC.